The 15 T cell receptor beta chains reported below all come from one sample, sequenced in a study of OX40 agonist ivuxolimab in advanced cancers. The protocol was immunoSEQ multiplex PCR, while the TCRdb copy is restricted to in-frame clones and leaves out a portion. Among some 37,000 clones, 65% to 90% were seen once, and the ten largest hold around 1.8%. The starting material was CD4+ or CD8+ T cells sorted from blood, obtained in a trial of the OX40 agonist ivuxolimab. The receptors derive from an adult with an advanced solid tumor such as melanoma, head and neck, liver or kidney cancer.

This clone occurred a few times. The chain has TRBV19 and TRBJ1-1, with unresolved D. Deletions cut 7 bases from V and 3 bases from J, with 6 bases between. Germline CDR1 and CDR2: LNHDA and SQIVND (reference sequence). The CDR3 has 11 amino acids. The CDR3 is CASMWYTEAFF. CDR3 DNA sequence: TGTGCCAGTATGTGGTACACTGAAGCTTTCTTT. Drawing the rest from reference TRBV19 and TRBJ1-1, the complete variable domain is DGGITQSPKYLFRKEGQNVTLSCEQNLNHDAMYWYRQDPGQGLRLIYYSQIVNDFQKGDIAEGYSVSREKKESFPLTVTSAQKNPTAFYLCASMWYTEAFFGQGTRLTVV.

This rearrangement joins TRBV6-6 to TRBJ1-6; TRBD1 matches at 10 bases. From germline, CDR1 is MNHNY and CDR2 SVGAGI (reference sequence). This CDR3 comprises 15 residues. Losses at the gene ends were 5 bases for V and 6 bases for J; bases not matched to a gene: 4. CDR3 residues: CASSARDRGNSPLHF. CDR3 sequence (DNA): TGTGCCAGCAGTGCCCGGGACAGGGGTAATTCACCCCTCCACTTT.

This chain joins TRBV5-4 and TRBJ1-6; possible D gene TRBD1, 5 bases. Germline values: CDR1 SGHNT, CDR2 YYREEE (reference sequence). There are 14 residues in the CDR3. The V gene lost 3 bases and the J gene lost 7 bases, with 11 bases spanning the gap. The DNA for the CDR3 is TGTGCCAGCAGCTATAGGGACGCAAATTCACCCCTCCACTTT. Translating it yields CASSYRDANSPLHF.

The V and J genes are TRBV27 and TRBJ2-7; D unresolved. The germline V and J ends were trimmed by 8 bases and 3 bases, with 11 bases remaining between them. The CDR3 is 12 residues long. In germline, CDR1 is MNHEY, CDR2 SMNVEV (reference sequence). This CDR3 reads CASGTRHYEQYF. DNA of the CDR3: TGTGCCAGCGGAACAAGGCACTACGAGCAGTACTTC.

This clone has just one count. The rearrangement uses TRBV9 and TRBJ1-5; D not resolved. The V and J ends lost 3 bases and 2 bases respectively, with 12 bases between them. This CDR3 spans 15 amino acids. Germline V gene data show CDR1 as SGDLS and CDR2 as YYNGEE. DNA for the CDR3: TGTGCCAGCAGCGCCGGGCCGGGCGGCAATCAGCCCCAGCATTTT. It specifies CASSAGPGGNQPQHF.

The gene calls are TRBV6-5 and TRBJ2-2; D perhaps matches TRBD2 (5 bases). Trimming took off 3 bases at V and 8 bases at J, with 7 bases between the two ends. CDR3 length equals 12 residues. Germline V gene lookup returns CDR1 MNHEY and CDR2 SVGAGI. The chain's CDR3 is CASSYRLGELFF. CDR3 sequence (DNA): TGTGCCAGCAGTTATCGACTAGGGGAGCTGTTTTTT.

The CDR3 nucleotides are TGTGCCAGCAGCAGACAGGGGGAAAAACTGTTTTTT. Protein product: CASSRQGEKLFF. The chain carries TRBV9 and TRBJ1-4; TRBD1 aligns across 8 bases. Trimming removed 4 bases from V and 8 bases from J; junction bases left unmatched: 1. CDR3 length: 12 residues. Per the germline V gene, CDR1 is SGDLS and CDR2 is YYNGEE.

The chain recombines TRBV19 with TRBJ1-2; D is perhaps TRBD1 (6 bases). The germline V gene encodes CDR1 LNHDA and CDR2 SQIVND (reference sequence). The V end was cut by 5 bases, the J end by 5 bases, with 12 bases between. The CDR3 covers 13 residues. This chain's CDR3 is CASSSPRGYGYTF. CDR3 nucleotide sequence: TGTGCCAGTAGTTCCCCCAGGGGATATGGCTACACCTTC.

The chain links TRBV2 to TRBJ1-6; tentative D call: TRBD1 (5 bases). V was trimmed by 7 bases and J by 0 bases, leaving 13 bases between them. This CDR3 comprises 16 residues. CDR1 SNHLY and CDR2 FYNNEI come from the germline V gene. CDR3 DNA sequence: TGTGCCAGCATAATCCGGGGCCGCTCCTATAATTCACCCCTCCACTTT. It codes for CASIIRGRSYNSPLHF. Using reference TRBV2 and TRBJ1-6 for the parts outside the CDR3, the full variable domain is EPEVTQTPSHQVTQMGQEVILRCVPISNHLYFYWYRQILGQKVEFLVSFYNNEISEKSEIFDDQFSVERPDGSNFTLKIRSTKLEDSAMYFCASIIRGRSYNSPLHFGNGTRLTVT.

V is TRBV2 and J is TRBJ2-7; tentative D call: TRBD1 (5 bases). V gave up 6 bases and J gave up 1 base, with 13 bases separating them. The CDR3 runs to 14 residues. CDR1 is SNHLY and CDR2 is FYNNEI in the germline V gene. In DNA form, the CDR3 reads TGTGCCAGCAGCCCAGACAGATTATCCTACGAGCAGTACTTC. This encodes CASSPDRLSYEQYF.

The gene calls are TRBV7-9 and TRBJ2-7; TRBD2 agrees at 9 bases. Germline CDR1 is SEHNR and CDR2 is FQNEAQ (reference sequence). There are 16 residues in the CDR3. Trimming cost V 1 base and J 7 bases; bases outside gene matches: 11. CDR3 region: CASSLGAAGGPGEQYF. CDR3 nucleotide sequence: TGTGCCAGCAGCTTAGGGGCTGCGGGGGGGCCGGGTGAGCAGTACTTC.

The chain is built from TRBV5-1 and TRBJ2-3, with 11 bases lining up with TRBD2. J gave up 2 bases and V 1 base, and 6 bases lay outside the gene matches. Germline V gives CDR1 SGHRS, CDR2 YFSETQ. The CDR3 loop spans 17 amino acids. The DNA for the CDR3 is TGCGCCAGCAGCTTGAGGATAGCGGGGGGGCACACAGATACGCAGTATTTT. Translating it yields CASSLRIAGGHTDTQYF.

The V gene is TRBV30, the J gene TRBJ2-3; D call uncertain. Per germline, CDR1 GTSNPN and CDR2 SVGIG (reference sequence). There are 13 residues in the CDR3. The V gene lost 0 bases and the J gene lost 1 base, with 5 bases spanning the gap. Here the CDR3 reads CAWSVVGTDTQYF. CDR3 in DNA: TGTGCCTGGAGTGTAGTGGGCACAGATACGCAGTATTTT.

About this clone: The junction departs from the called germline gene at one end, perhaps through a read error. This chain joins TRBV18 and TRBJ1-5; TRBD1 matches at 9 bases. The CDR3 contains 20 residues. Germline V gene data show CDR1 as KGHSH and CDR2 as LQKENI. The CDR3 DNA reads as TGTGCCAGCTCAACACCAATTTTGGAAACGGGACAGGGTGTCTTCCAGCCCCAGCATTTT. It yields the protein CASSTPILETGQGVFQPQHF.

The chain employs TRBV6-6 and TRBJ2-4; D may be TRBD1 (5 bases). The CDR3 covers 14 residues. Germline-derived CDR1 and CDR2 are MNHNY and SVGAGI (reference sequence). V gave up 2 bases and J gave up 1 base, with 6 bases separating them. CDR3 bases: TGTGCCAGCAGTTACGGGGCGGCCAAAAACATTCAGTACTTC. It codes for CASSYGAAKNIQYF.